This T cell receptor (beta chain) was identified in a study of control samples from healthy donors and cancer patients. This CDR3 contains 12 residues. Per the germline V gene, CDR1 is SQVTM and CDR2 is ANQGSEA. Unmatched junction bases numbered 4, after V lost 6 bases and J lost 6 bases. Sequencing used immunoSEQ multiplex PCR; TCRdb keeps in-frame clones, though not all of them. In the table there are about 130,000 clones, 75% to 95% of which are singletons. This TCR derives from a young man in good health. The sequenced material came from blood. The chain links TRBV29-1 to TRBJ2-3, with 9 bases aligning to TRBD1. The DNA of the CDR3 is TGCAGCGTAGGACAGGGGTCCGATACGCAGTATTTT. This translates into CSVGQGSDTQYF.